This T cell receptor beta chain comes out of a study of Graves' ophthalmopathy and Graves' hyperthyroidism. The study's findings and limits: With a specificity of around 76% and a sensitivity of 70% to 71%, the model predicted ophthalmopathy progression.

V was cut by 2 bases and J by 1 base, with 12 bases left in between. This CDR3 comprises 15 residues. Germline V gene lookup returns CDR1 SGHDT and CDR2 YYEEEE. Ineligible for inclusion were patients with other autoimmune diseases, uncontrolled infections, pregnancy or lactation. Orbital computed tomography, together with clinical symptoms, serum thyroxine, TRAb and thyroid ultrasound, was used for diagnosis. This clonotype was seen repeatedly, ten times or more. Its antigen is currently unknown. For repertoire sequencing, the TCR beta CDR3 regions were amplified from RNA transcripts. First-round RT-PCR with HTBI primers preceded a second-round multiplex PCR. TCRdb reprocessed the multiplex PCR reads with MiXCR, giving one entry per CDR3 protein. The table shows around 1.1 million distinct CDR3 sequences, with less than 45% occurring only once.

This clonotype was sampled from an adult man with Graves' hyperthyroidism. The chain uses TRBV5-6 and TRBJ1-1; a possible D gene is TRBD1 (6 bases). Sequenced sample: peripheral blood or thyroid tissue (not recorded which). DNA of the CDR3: TGTGCCAGCAGCTTTACGGGACACACGAACACTGAAGCTTTCTTT. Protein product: CASSFTGHTNTEAFF.